This TCR beta chain came from a study of T cell repertoires in cytomegalovirus infection. At the level of the study: Based on public TCR beta signatures, there were indications of CMV infection and of a matching HLA type.

Germline V gene data show CDR1 as MDHEN and CDR2 as SYDVKM. Trimming cost V 1 base and J 1 base, with 11 bases left between them. This CDR3 contains 15 residues. TCRdb reprocessed the reads via MiXCR and lists one record per CDR3 protein. Of 400,000 to 550,000 distinct CDR3 sequences listed, 11% are singletons. This clonotype was recorded a few times. Sequencing was carried out using PBMCs. This chain joins TRBV28 and TRBJ2-7, with D perhaps matching TRBD1 (6 bases). The sequence derives from a human donor in good health (CMV status not recorded). Some clones in this sample may be carry-over from other donors' samples. This chain's CDR3 is CASSLFGGGSYEQYF. CDR3 nucleotide sequence: TGTGCCAGCAGTTTATTTGGGGGCGGGTCCTACGAGCAGTACTTC. The full variable domain, with the rest looked up from reference TRBV28 and TRBJ2-7, is DVKVTQSSRYLVKRTGEKVFLECVQDMDHENMFWYRQDPGLGLRLIYFSYDVKMKEKGDIPEGYSVSREKKERFSLILESASTNQTSMYLCASSLFGGGSYEQYFGPGTRLTVT.